This paragraph reports one T cell receptor beta chain. What it recognizes is unknown. The sample originates from a study of cytomegalovirus exposure and HLA in healthy donors. Study findings and constraints: Indistinguishability led to the exclusion of some V segments, TRBV6-2 and TRBV6-3 included. It was assumed in the presence/absence analyses that sequencing depth was roughly uniform across donors.

PCR was performed using 60 Vbeta and 13 Jbeta primers. The repertoire was sequenced with immunoSEQ multiplex PCR; TCRdb's copy has only in-frame clones and lacks some. The sample carries over 150,000 clones, 80% recorded once. Looked up from germline, CDR1 is MNHEY and CDR2 is SMNVEV (reference sequence). Trimming shortened V by 6 bases and J by 0 bases, and 12 bases separated the two germline ends. This CDR3 spans 15 amino acids. The receptor comes from a man aged 30 to 45 in good health and CMV-seropositive. What was sequenced was PBMCs. The rearrangement links TRBV27 to TRBJ1-5; TRBD1 is a possible D gene (6 bases). The DNA of the CDR3 is TGTGCCAGCAGAGGACAGCCTTATAGCAATCAGCCCCAGCATTTT. It specifies CASRGQPYSNQPQHF.